This TCR beta chain was identified in a study of cytomegalovirus exposure and HLA in healthy donors. Overall study results and limits: Confirmation in vitro established that three CMV-associated chains were specific for CMV antigens. Later examination showed HLA-associated TCR beta chains had greater clonal expansion than equally common others.

This clone was counted many times. Its specificity is not known. The PCR was carried out with 60 Vbeta primers and 13 Jbeta primers. Generated by immunoSEQ multiplex PCR, the TCRdb table keeps only in-frame clones and is missing some. The top ten clones hold less than 3% of a sample with about 160,000 clones, roughly 80% of them seen once. The specimen was PBMCs. This clonotype was sampled from a male donor in good health and CMV-seronegative.

The CDR3 nucleotides read TGCAGCGGTAGGGGGCCAGCTAATGAAAAACTGTTTTTT. Amino acids: CSGRGPANEKLFF. The V call is TRBV29-1, the J call TRBJ1-4; 7 nucleotides line up with TRBD1. CDR3 length: 13 amino acids. Germline assignment: CDR1 SQVTM and CDR2 ANQGSEA. V was clipped by 7 bases and J by 3 bases; unmatched bases: 5.